These 29 T cell receptor beta chains were sequenced from one sample in a study of blood T cells in healthy people across ages. It was with a sample-barcoded 5' primer and a J-beta primer mix that a second PCR of roughly 6 to 12 cycles was run. TCRdb reanalysed the 5' RACE reads using MiXCR and keeps one entry per CDR3 protein. The data contain some 1,800,000 distinct CDR3 sequences, 30% to 40% of them singletons. The sequenced sample consisted of blood. These receptors all come from a human donor in good health.

This clonotype appeared a few times. V gene TRBV11-2 combines with J gene TRBJ2-4; the D is unclear. The CDR3 sequence is 14 residues long. Trimming removed 5 bases at V and 6 bases at J, with 14 bases between. Germline-derived CDR1 and CDR2 are SGHAT and FQNNGV. Here the CDR3 DNA reads TGTGCCAGCAGCCACCGGAACAGAGCAAACATTCAGTACTTC. Translation: CASSHRNRANIQYF.

The chain carries TRBV7-9 and TRBJ1-1; unclear D gene. CDR1 is SEHNR and CDR2 is FQNEAQ in the germline V gene (reference sequence). V was trimmed by 6 bases and J by 3 bases, leaving 8 bases between them. CDR3 length: 12 residues. The CDR3 DNA reads TGTGCCAGCAGGCCAGTAGACACTGAAGCTTTCTTT. Encoded protein: CASRPVDTEAFF.

The V and J genes are TRBV9 and TRBJ2-3; TRBD2 aligns across 7 bases. V was clipped by 4 bases and J by 0 bases; unmatched bases: 5. The CDR3 contains 15 residues. The germline V gene has CDR1 SGDLS and CDR2 YYNGEE. Here the CDR3 reads CASSHTSASTDTQYF. CDR3 DNA sequence: TGTGCCAGCAGCCACACTAGCGCGAGCACAGATACGCAGTATTTT.

This clonotype was seen a few times. The V and J genes are TRBV4-1 and TRBJ2-7; TRBD2 is a possible D gene (5 bases). V was pared by 0 bases and J by 6 bases, with 18 bases between. The V gene's germline CDR1 is MGHRA and CDR2 YSYEKL. The CDR3 runs to 16 residues. CDR3 region: CASSQDPGSFSGEQYF. In DNA, the CDR3 is TGCGCCAGCAGCCAAGATCCGGGGTCCTTCTCTGGCGAGCAGTACTTC.

The sample holds a few counts of this clonotype. The V call is TRBV20-1, the J call TRBJ1-5; TRBD1 matches at 7 bases. The V segment lost 6 bases and the J segment 5 bases; nucleotides outside the gene matches: 7. Germline V CDR1 and CDR2: DFQATT, SNEGSKA (reference sequence). CDR3 length: 13 amino acids. CDR3 region: CSASGTDYQPQHF. CDR3 DNA sequence: TGCAGTGCCTCCGGGACAGATTATCAGCCCCAGCATTTT.

This clonotype was counted only a few times. The rearrangement links TRBV20-1 to TRBJ1-2; D unclear. CDR1 DFQATT and CDR2 SNEGSKA come from the germline V gene (reference sequence). The CDR3 consists of 11 residues. Trimming took 3 bases from V and 3 from J, leaving 5 bases between them. Here the CDR3 DNA reads TGCAGTGCTAGGAGCTACTATGGCTACACCTTC. Encoded protein: CSARSYYGYTF.

Concerning this clonotype: The junction does not match germline at one end; this may be a read error. The chain employs TRBV20-1 and TRBJ2-1; D unresolved. CDR1 is DFQATT, CDR2 SNEGSKA, per germline (reference sequence). This CDR3 is 14 amino acids long. The DNA for the CDR3 is TGCAGTGCCAGAGACTTTAAGAACTACAATGAGCAGTTCTTC. Amino acid sequence: CSARDFKNYNEQFF.

This chain connects TRBV20-1 to TRBJ2-5; D remains unclear. The J call may be faulty, since TRBJ2-1 better matches the DNA end. The V gene's germline CDR1 is DFQATT and CDR2 SNEGSKA (reference sequence). The CDR3 runs to 18 residues. In DNA, the CDR3 is TGCAGTGCTAGAGATTTAAACAGTCTTTGGGCTTTCCAAGAGACCCAGTTCTTC. The encoded protein is CSARDLNSLWAFQETQFF.

This clonotype occurred a few times. The chain has TRBV10-2 and TRBJ2-3, with D maybe TRBD2 (5 bases). This CDR3 has 15 residues. The V gene's germline CDR1 is WSHSY and CDR2 SAAADI. V dropped 4 bases and J dropped 3 bases, with 14 bases sitting between them. The CDR3 DNA sequence: TGCGCCAGCAGTGTCCTAGCTTCCAGAACAGATACGCAGTATTTT. Residues: CASSVLASRTDTQYF.

At least ten counts were recorded for this clonotype. The J gene is TRBJ1-1, the V gene TRBV7-2; 7 nucleotides align to TRBD1. V gave up 4 bases and J gave up 5 bases; unmatched junction bases: 4. Looked up from germline, CDR1 is SGHTA and CDR2 is FQGNSA. The CDR3 length is 13 residues. The CDR3 DNA follows: TGTGCCAGCAGCTCCAACAGGGGAACTGAAGCTTTCTTT. Protein product: CASSSNRGTEAFF. Combining the CDR3 with reference TRBV7-2 and TRBJ1-1 gives the whole variable domain GAGVSQSPSNKVTEKGKDVELRCDPISGHTALYWYRQSLGQGLEFLIYFQGNSAPDKSGLPSDRFSAERTGGSVSTLTIQRTQQEDSAVYLCASSSNRGTEAFFGQGTRLTVV.

The chain recombines TRBV28 with TRBJ1-1; 8 nucleotides align to TRBD1. Unmatched junction bases numbered 6, after V lost 7 bases and J lost 5 bases. Germline CDR1 and CDR2: MDHEN and SYDVKM. CDR3 length: 13 residues. In nucleotides, the CDR3 is TGTGCCAGCACGGCAGGGGGCTGGACTGAAGCTTTCTTT. Translated, it gives CASTAGGWTEAFF.

The chain carries TRBV27 and TRBJ2-7; a weak D match, TRBD2 (5 bases). Trimming cost V 6 bases and J 4 bases, with 22 bases left between them. This CDR3 is built from 16 residues. Germline lookup yields CDR1 MNHEY and CDR2 SMNVEV (reference sequence). In DNA, the CDR3 is TGTGCCAGCAGCCCCCCCACGGGGATTGTGGGTTACGAGCAGTACTTC. It specifies CASSPPTGIVGYEQYF.

The chain couples TRBV7-9 to TRBJ2-1, with 7 bases lining up with TRBD2. Germline CDR1 reads SEHNR; CDR2 reads FQNEAQ (reference sequence). V trimming: 4 bases; J trimming: 4 bases; junction bases outside the gene matches: 7. The length of the CDR3 is 15 residues. CDR3 DNA: TGTGCCAGCAGCTCACGGGACTACACGTACAATGAGCAGTTCTTC. Translated, it gives CASSSRDYTYNEQFF.

The CDR3 is CASTNLAGSTDTQYF. The CDR3 bases are TGTGCCAGCACCAACTTAGCGGGGAGCACAGATACGCAGTATTTT. The rearrangement links TRBV6-5 to TRBJ2-3; 8 positions agree with TRBD2. CDR3 length: 15 residues. V lost 7 bases, J lost 0 bases, and 6 bases stayed unmatched. Germline loops: CDR1 MNHEY, CDR2 SVGAGI.

The rearrangement joins TRBV7-3 to TRBJ2-7; perhaps TRBD1 as D (6 bases). V dropped 0 bases and J dropped 1 base, with 10 bases sitting between them. CDR3 length: 15 amino acids. The V gene's germline CDR1 is SGHTA and CDR2 FQGTGA. The CDR3 sequence is CASSLTRTASYEQYF. CDR3 nucleotides: TGTGCCAGCAGCTTAACGAGGACAGCGTCCTACGAGCAGTACTTC.

The count of this clonotype is one. The V gene is TRBV7-2, the J gene TRBJ1-2; 11 bases map to TRBD1. The V gene's germline CDR1 is SGHTA and CDR2 FQGNSA. The V and J ends lost 4 bases and 0 bases, in that order; junction bases with no gene match: 4. The CDR3 is made up of 16 amino acids. CDR3 sequence (DNA): TGTGCCAGCAGCTCAAGGGGACAGGGGGCTAACTATGGCTACACCTTC. Translating gives CASSSRGQGANYGYTF.

On this clonotype: The junction does not match germline at one end; this may be a read error. This chain joins TRBV7-2 and TRBJ1-2; D is uncertain. The CDR3 covers 12 residues. CDR1 SGHTA and CDR2 FQGNSA come from the germline V gene. DNA for the CDR3: TGTGCCAGCAGCGTAGCCGTATATGGCTACACCTTC. It yields the protein CASSVAVYGYTF.

This clonotype has more than one count but fewer than ten. The CDR3 coding sequence is TGTGCCAGCAGCCGCTTCTTGACAGGGAAATATGAGACCCAGTACTTC. This gives the protein CASSRFLTGKYETQYF. The V gene is TRBV7-2, the J gene TRBJ2-5, with 7 bases identical to TRBD1. The CDR3 spans 16 residues. Per the germline V gene, CDR1 is SGHTA and CDR2 is FQGNSA. The V and J ends lost 5 bases and 5 bases, in that order; junction bases with no gene match: 14.

The chain uses TRBV20-1 and TRBJ1-1; TRBD1 might be the D (5 bases). This CDR3 is 12 amino acids long. Trimming pared 5 bases from V and 5 bases from J, leaving 12 bases between. Germline V CDR1 and CDR2: DFQATT, SNEGSKA (reference sequence). Written as DNA, the CDR3 is TGCAGTGCTTCAAAGACAGAAACTGAAGCTTTCTTT. Amino acids: CSASKTETEAFF.

This clonotype came up a few times. V and J are TRBV11-2 and TRBJ1-2, with unresolved D. V was trimmed by 4 bases and J by 0 bases, leaving 15 bases between them. This CDR3 is 16 amino acids long. The germline V gene has CDR1 SGHAT and CDR2 FQNNGV. The CDR3 DNA follows: TGTGCCAGCAGCTCCTTGTCCCCGATAACTAACTATGGCTACACCTTC. Amino acid sequence: CASSSLSPITNYGYTF.

To note about this clonotype: A read error may explain this, as a much larger clone is one base away. J is TRBJ2-7 and V is TRBV7-2; D is perhaps TRBD1 (5 bases). Germline loops: CDR1 SGHTA, CDR2 FQGNSA. Trimming stripped 1 base from V and 7 bases from J, with 11 bases between. This CDR3 is built from 13 residues. As DNA, the CDR3 is TGTGCCAGCAGCTTAGGACAGACCAATGAGCAGTACTTC. Translating gives CASSLGQTNEQYF.

This clonotype was picked up a small number of times. The rearrangement links TRBV5-4 to TRBJ1-6; D is perhaps TRBD1 (5 bases). Germline V gene lookup returns CDR1 SGHNT and CDR2 YYREEE (reference sequence). Trimming removed 2 bases at V and 11 bases at J, with 17 bases between. This CDR3 comprises 15 residues. The DNA of the CDR3 is TGTGCCAGCAGCTTAGAGGGACGCCCAGGCGCACCCCTCCACTTT. This gives the protein CASSLEGRPGAPLHF.

This clonotype was observed a handful of times. The V call is TRBV4-1, the J call TRBJ2-3; no clear D. From germline, CDR1 is MGHRA and CDR2 YSYEKL. This CDR3 region has 15 residues. Deletions cut 4 bases from V and 2 bases from J, with 13 bases between. CDR3 nucleotide sequence: TGCGCCAGCAGCCCCATAGGTGGTGTCACAGATACGCAGTATTTT. Amino acid sequence: CASSPIGGVTDTQYF.

The chain joins TRBV5-6 to TRBJ2-7; 12 nucleotides agree with TRBD2. TRBJ2-5 explains the end of the DNA better; the J call may be wrong. Germline V CDR1 and CDR2: SGHDT, YYEEEE. The CDR3 sequence is 18 residues long. CDR3 nucleotides: TGTGCCAGCAGCTTGTTGGGGCAGACTAGCGGGGGCCAAGAGACCCAGTACTTC. It codes for CASSLLGQTSGGQETQYF.

Only a few counts were recorded for this clonotype. The gene calls are TRBV28 and TRBJ2-1; 12 bases align to TRBD2. CDR3 length: 18 residues. Germline values: CDR1 MDHEN, CDR2 SYDVKM. V lost 3 bases and J lost 0; bases outside the gene matches: 6. The CDR3 spells CASSFRLAGENSYNEQFF. CDR3 DNA: TGTGCCAGCAGTTTCAGACTAGCGGGGGAGAACTCCTACAATGAGCAGTTCTTC.

This clonotype was recorded only once. The CDR3 loop reads CASSPTGPSYNEQFF. CDR3 bases: TGTGCCAGCAGTCCGACAGGCCCCTCCTACAATGAGCAGTTCTTC. The rearrangement links TRBV12-3 or TRBV12-4 to TRBJ2-1; D perhaps matches TRBD1 (6 bases). V gave up 5 bases and J gave up 0 bases, with 11 bases separating them. This CDR3 spans 15 amino acids.

This clonotype was counted a few times. The rearrangement joins TRBV5-1 to TRBJ2-5; no clear D. Germline CDR1 is SGHRS and CDR2 is YFSETQ. V lost 1 base and J lost 2, with 9 bases in between. CDR3 length: 14 residues. The CDR3 DNA reads TGCGCCAGCAGCTTGAGTGGACCTCAAGAGACCCAGTACTTC. Translated: CASSLSGPQETQYF.

The V call is TRBV4-3, the J call TRBJ2-2; weak D call: TRBD1 (6 bases). The germline gives CDR1 LGHNA, CDR2 YSLEER. This CDR3 comprises 15 residues. V was clipped by 1 base and J by 5 bases, with 11 bases between them. The chain's CDR3 is CASSQVLTGTGELFF. CDR3 DNA sequence: TGCGCCAGCAGCCAAGTCTTGACAGGAACCGGGGAGCTGTTTTTT.

Only a few counts were recorded for this clonotype. V is TRBV7-6 and J is TRBJ2-1; 7 nucleotides match TRBD1. The V and J ends lost 2 bases and 8 bases, in that order; junction bases with no gene match: 3. The CDR3 covers 13 residues. Per the germline V gene, CDR1 is SGHVS and CDR2 is FNYEAQ. Here the CDR3 reads CASSLRRGYEQFF. CDR3 nucleotide sequence: TGTGCCAGCAGCTTACGCAGGGGGTATGAGCAGTTCTTC.